The next 5 T cell receptor beta chains were all read from a single sample in a study of long-term antiretroviral therapy in people with HIV. Runs used v3.0 of the immunoSEQ assay and were done at survey level. Some clones are missing from TCRdb's copy, which holds only in-frame ones; the method was immunoSEQ multiplex PCR. Of about 22,000 clones in the sample, approximately 86% were seen once. Sequenced material: unsorted PBMCs, taken 1.3 years after starting antiretroviral therapy. Receptors originate from a man between 60 and 70 years old with HIV.

J is TRBJ2-1 and V is TRBV10-2; D unresolved. The CDR3 is 16 residues long. Per the germline V gene, CDR1 is WSHSY and CDR2 is SAAADI. V was shortened by 1 base and J by 2 bases, with 12 bases between the two germline ends. CDR3 DNA: TGCGCCAGCAGTGAGTTCGCAACAGTCCCCTACAATGAGCAGTTCTTC. Protein: CASSEFATVPYNEQFF.

This chain joins TRBV6-5 and TRBJ2-5, with 7 bases aligning to TRBD2. From germline, CDR1 is MNHEY and CDR2 SVGAGI. The length of the CDR3 is 15 residues. With V trimmed by 5 bases and J by 9 bases, 15 bases remained unmatched. The CDR3 sequence is CASSPPGLAVESQYF. CDR3 coding DNA: TGTGCCAGCAGTCCTCCGGGGCTAGCGGTTGAGTCCCAGTACTTC.

This clone was seen only once. The chain is built from TRBV5-1 and TRBJ2-3, with 8 bases identical to TRBD1. This CDR3 spans 15 amino acids. The ends lost 0 bases at V and 4 bases at J; junction bases unmatched: 4. The germline CDR1 and CDR2 sequences are SGHRS and YFSETQ. The CDR3 region is CASSLAGQVPDTQYF. In DNA, the CDR3 is TGCGCCAGCAGCTTGGCGGGACAGGTACCAGATACGCAGTATTTT.

This sequence joins TRBV5-1 and TRBJ2-6; tentatively, D is TRBD2 (5 bases). CDR3 size: 17 residues. V was trimmed by 0 bases and J by 1 base, leaving 11 bases between them. Germline CDR1 SGHRS, CDR2 YFSETQ. The CDR3, as DNA: TGCGCCAGCAGCTTGGCCCGGGGTCTTTCTGGGGCCAACGTCCTGACTTTC. This gives the protein CASSLARGLSGANVLTF.

The chain recombines TRBV5-1 with TRBJ2-5; 9 bases map to TRBD1. There are 16 residues in the CDR3. The germline CDR1 and CDR2 sequences are SGHRS and YFSETQ. Trimming cost V 0 bases and J 1 base; bases outside gene matches: 4. CDR3 nucleotide sequence: TGCGCCAGCAGCTTGGCCCTGACAGGGGGCCAAGAGACCCAGTACTTC. This codes for CASSLALTGGQETQYF.